This TCR beta chain stems from a study of blood T cell repertoires in COVID-19. Study-wide background: PBMCs, B-cell-depleted T cells, or T cells provided the cDNA or gDNA that made up the material.

Study processing details: From reference gene primer amplification, estimates of nucleated cell counts were derived. Data came from immunoSEQ multiplex PCR; TCRdb stores just in-frame clones and leaves some out. D and trimming come from the DNA, and the V and J calls and clone size come from that table. Of about 170,000 clones in the sample, 85% to 95% were seen once. This clone was seen once. The CDR3 loop spans 17 amino acids. V was clipped by 5 bases and J by 1 base; unmatched bases: 11. Germline CDR1 is SNHLY and CDR2 is FYNNEI. This receptor was taken from a woman aged 45-60 years with acute or convalescent COVID-19. This rearrangement joins TRBV2 to TRBJ1-2; 9 positions match TRBD1. The specimen was peripheral blood. This CDR3 is CASSFPGQGTNNYGYTF. In DNA form, the CDR3 reads TGTGCCAGCAGTTTCCCGGGACAGGGAACCAATAACTATGGCTACACCTTC. The complete variable domain, with remaining parts taken from reference TRBV2 and TRBJ1-2, reads EPEVTQTPSHQVTQMGQEVILRCVPISNHLYFYWYRQILGQKVEFLVSFYNNEISEKSEIFDDQFSVERPDGSNFTLKIRSTKLEDSAMYFCASSFPGQGTNNYGYTFGSGTRLTVV.